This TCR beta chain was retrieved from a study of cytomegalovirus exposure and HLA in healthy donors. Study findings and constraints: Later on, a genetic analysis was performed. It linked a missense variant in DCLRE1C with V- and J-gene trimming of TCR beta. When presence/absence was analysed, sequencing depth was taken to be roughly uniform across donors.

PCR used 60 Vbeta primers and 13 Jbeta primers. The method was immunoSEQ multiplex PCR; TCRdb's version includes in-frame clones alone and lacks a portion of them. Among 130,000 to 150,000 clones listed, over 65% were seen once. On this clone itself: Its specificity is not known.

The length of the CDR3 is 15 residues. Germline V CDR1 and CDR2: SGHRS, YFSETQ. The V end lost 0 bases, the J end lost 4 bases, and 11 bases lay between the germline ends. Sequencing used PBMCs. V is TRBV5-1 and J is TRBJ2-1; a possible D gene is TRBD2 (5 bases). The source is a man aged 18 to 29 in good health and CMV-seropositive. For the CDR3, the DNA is TGCGCCAGCAGCTTGGATAGGACTCGGTACAATGAGCAGTTCTTC. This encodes CASSLDRTRYNEQFF.